These 28 T cell receptor beta chains were all obtained from the same sample, sequenced in a study of T cell changes during pregnancy in multiple sclerosis. The table came from immunoSEQ multiplex PCR; TCRdb's copy has only in-frame clones and leaves some out. The repertoire holds about 30,000 clones, roughly 91% seen once, with approximately 0.43% in the top ten. Sequences were derived from CD4+ T cells from peripheral blood mononuclear cells, sampled after pregnancy. Receptor source: a female donor with multiple sclerosis, enrolled in a pregnancy study.

The CDR3: CASRGTGASNQPQHF. In DNA form, the CDR3 reads TGTGCCAGCAGAGGGACAGGGGCTAGCAATCAGCCCCAGCATTTT. This chain links TRBV2 with TRBJ1-5, with 10 bases matching TRBD1. The CDR3 spans 15 residues. CDR1 and CDR2 from the germline V gene are SNHLY and FYNNEI. The junction had 2 bases not matched to a gene; V was cut back by 6 bases and J by 0 bases.

This sequence joins TRBV7-9 and TRBJ1-3; D gene ambiguous. Trimming pared 1 base from V and 4 bases from J, leaving 8 bases between. This CDR3 spans 14 amino acids. Germline V gene sequence: CDR1 SEHNR, CDR2 FQNEAQ (reference sequence). The CDR3 sequence is CASSLVREGNTIYF. For the CDR3, the DNA is TGTGCCAGCAGCTTAGTCCGGGAAGGAAACACCATATATTTT.

The sample holds a few counts of this clone. The chain employs TRBV7-2 and TRBJ2-3; possible D gene TRBD1, 5 bases. Germline CDR1 SGHTA, CDR2 FQGNSA. The CDR3 totals 13 residues. The V end was cut by 5 bases, the J end by 9 bases, with 15 bases between. The CDR3 DNA follows: TGTGCCAGCAGCCCGATTCGGTCAGGGACGCAGTATTTT. Protein sequence: CASSPIRSGTQYF.

The V gene is TRBV6-1, the J gene TRBJ2-2; D gene unclear. Germline loops: CDR1 MNHNS, CDR2 SASEGT. This CDR3 spans 13 amino acids. Deletions cut 4 bases from V and 8 bases from J, with 11 bases between. CDR3 bases: TGTGCCAGCAGTGGAGAGCTTCTGGGGGAGCTGTTTTTT. Its translation: CASSGELLGELFF.

This clone was counted once. This rearrangement joins TRBV5-1 to TRBJ1-3, with TRBD1 matching 9 bases. This CDR3 contains 16 residues. V gave up 3 bases and J gave up 1 base; unmatched junction bases: 5. Germline-derived CDR1 and CDR2 are SGHRS and YFSETQ. CDR3 loop: CASSWGQGASGNTIYF. The DNA for the CDR3 is TGCGCCAGCAGCTGGGGACAGGGAGCTTCTGGAAACACCATATATTTT.

This chain joins TRBV7-2 and TRBJ2-3; no clear D. Trimming removed 5 bases at V and 2 bases at J, with 5 bases between. Germline V gene data show CDR1 as SGHTA and CDR2 as FQGNSA. This CDR3 region has 12 residues. Here the CDR3 DNA reads TGTGCCAGCAGCATTAACACAGATACGCAGTATTTT. Translated, it gives CASSINTDTQYF.

The CDR3 sequence is CASSLRTGVYGYTF. DNA for the CDR3: TGTGCCAGCAGTTTACGGACAGGGGTCTATGGCTACACCTTC. The V call is TRBV27, the J call TRBJ1-2; 9 bases are shared with TRBD1. With V trimmed by 2 bases and J by 4 bases, 2 bases remained unmatched. The CDR3 runs to 14 residues. Germline V gene sequence: CDR1 MNHEY, CDR2 SMNVEV (reference sequence).

This clone occurred a few times. The J gene is TRBJ2-2, the V gene TRBV30; TRBD2 agrees at 7 bases. J gave up 7 bases and V 2 bases, and 10 bases lay outside the gene matches. From germline, CDR1 is GTSNPN and CDR2 SVGIG (reference sequence). This CDR3 spans 15 amino acids. CDR3 loop: CAWSRLGGAGGELFF. CDR3 nucleotide sequence: TGTGCCTGGAGTCGGTTGGGAGGGGCTGGCGGGGAGCTGTTTTTT.

V is TRBV30 and J is TRBJ1-1; no firm D call. The CDR3 extends over 13 amino acids. Germline V lookup: CDR1 GTSNPN, CDR2 SVGIG (reference sequence). V lost 4 bases to trimming and J lost 0 bases, with 9 bases between them. CDR3 residues: CAWNVHLNTEAFF. CDR3 DNA sequence: TGTGCCTGGAACGTACACCTGAACACTGAAGCTTTCTTT.

This rearrangement joins TRBV5-6 to TRBJ1-2; D possibly corresponds to TRBD1 (6 bases). CDR1 is SGHDT and CDR2 is YYEEEE in the germline V gene. This CDR3 has 15 amino acids. The V end lost 0 bases, the J end lost 4 bases, and 13 bases lay between the germline ends. The CDR3 DNA follows: TGTGCCAGCAGCTTGGGCAGGGGTTTAGGCTATGGCTACACCTTC. It translates to CASSLGRGLGYGYTF.

The chain carries TRBV10-3 and TRBJ2-7; no clear D gene. The V end was cut by 0 bases, the J end by 0 bases, with 12 bases between. The germline gives CDR1 ENHRY, CDR2 SYGVKD. The CDR3 is 16 residues long. The CDR3 DNA follows: TGTGCCATCAGTGAGTCGAGGCAGCAGAGCTCCTACGAGCAGTACTTC. It specifies CAISESRQQSSYEQYF.

V and J are TRBV20-1 and TRBJ2-7; 7 bases match TRBD1. The CDR3 runs 11 residues. The germline V gene encodes CDR1 DFQATT and CDR2 SNEGSKA (reference sequence). J lost 3 bases, V lost 6 bases, and 2 bases had no gene match. The CDR3 DNA reads as TGCAGTGCAGGGGGCGTCTACGAGCAGTACTTC. As protein: CSAGGVYEQYF.

The V call is TRBV5-4, the J call TRBJ2-7, with 7 nucleotides matching TRBD2. CDR1 is SGHNT and CDR2 is YYREEE in the germline V gene (reference sequence). The CDR3 has 14 residues. Germline trimming cut 4 bases from V and 3 bases from J; bases unmatched to any gene: 7. CDR3 protein: CASSQSLADYEQYF. The CDR3 bases are TGTGCCAGCAGCCAGTCCCTAGCGGACTACGAGCAGTACTTC.

The V and J genes are TRBV7-3 and TRBJ2-1, with unresolved D. The germline CDR1 and CDR2 sequences are SGHTA and FQGTGA. This CDR3 has 13 residues. V lost 5 bases to trimming and J lost 6 bases, with 11 bases between them. CDR3 in DNA: TGTGCCAGCAGCCCCTCGCCTAGCAATGAGCAGTTCTTC. Protein product: CASSPSPSNEQFF.

This chain uses TRBV28 with TRBJ2-1; 10 nucleotides agree with TRBD2. The CDR3 has 16 amino acids. The germline gives CDR1 MDHEN, CDR2 SYDVKM. J was trimmed by 5 bases and V by 5 bases; bases with no gene match: 9. The CDR3 loop is CASSMPAGGLNNEQFF. The CDR3 DNA follows: TGTGCCAGCAGTATGCCAGCGGGAGGGCTCAACAATGAGCAGTTCTTC.

The chain recombines TRBV7-6 with TRBJ2-1; 7 bases are shared with TRBD2. V lost 1 base and J lost 4; bases outside the gene matches: 4. The CDR3 totals 15 residues. Per germline, CDR1 SGHVS and CDR2 FNYEAQ. The CDR3 nucleotides are TGTGCCAGCAGCTTAGGCGGGAGTGCGTACAATGAGCAGTTCTTC. It encodes CASSLGGSAYNEQFF.

This clone was seen only once. This chain connects TRBV10-3 to TRBJ2-5, with 12 bases fitting TRBD1. The V gene end was trimmed by 11 bases and the J gene end by 5 bases; junction bases not matched to a gene: 6. Germline assignment: CDR1 ENHRY and CDR2 SYGVKD. This CDR3 is 13 amino acids long. This CDR3 is CAAGTGGGETQYF. The CDR3 nucleotides are TGTGCCGCCGGGACAGGGGGCGGGGAGACCCAGTACTTC.

The chain's CDR3 is CASRPGRVSDTQYF. Written as DNA, the CDR3 is TGTGCCAGTAGACCGGGCAGGGTTTCAGATACGCAGTATTTT. The rearrangement joins TRBV19 to TRBJ2-3, with D possibly being TRBD1 (5 bases). This CDR3 contains 14 residues. The V gene lost 6 bases and the J gene lost 4 bases, with 14 bases spanning the gap. Germline-derived CDR1 and CDR2 are LNHDA and SQIVND (reference sequence). The full variable domain, rest sourced from reference TRBV19 and TRBJ2-3, is DGGITQSPKYLFRKEGQNVTLSCEQNLNHDAMYWYRQDPGQGLRLIYYSQIVNDFQKGDIAEGYSVSREKKESFPLTVTSAQKNPTAFYLCASRPGRVSDTQYFGPGTRLTVL.

The genes are TRBV9 and TRBJ2-6; D unresolved. This CDR3 has 14 residues. Germline CDR1 SGDLS, CDR2 YYNGEE. With 3 bases removed from V and 0 bases from J, the gap between germline ends came to 4 bases. CDR3 protein: CASSAFSGANVLTF. The CDR3 DNA follows: TGTGCCAGCAGCGCTTTCTCTGGGGCCAACGTCCTGACTTTC.

The chain joins TRBV9 to TRBJ2-7; 10 nucleotides agree with TRBD2. V lost 0 bases, J lost 0 bases, and 3 bases stayed unmatched. The CDR3 is 16 residues long. Germline assignment: CDR1 SGDLS and CDR2 YYNGEE. The CDR3 DNA follows: TGTGCCAGCAGCGTAGAAGCGGGGGGGTTCTCCTACGAGCAGTACTTC. It encodes CASSVEAGGFSYEQYF. The whole variable domain, filled in from reference TRBV9 and TRBJ2-7, reads DSGVTQTPKHLITATGQRVTLRCSPRSGDLSVYWYQQSLDQGLQFLIQYYNGEERAKGNILERFSAQQFPDLHSELNLSSLELGDSALYFCASSVEAGGFSYEQYFGPGTRLTVT.

This clone was seen once. This rearrangement joins TRBV7-2 to TRBJ1-5; TRBD1 aligns across 9 bases. Unmatched junction bases numbered 6, after V lost 5 bases and J lost 1 base. The CDR3 covers 16 residues. CDR1 SGHTA and CDR2 FQGNSA come from the germline V gene. CDR3 sequence: CASSGPGTGSNQPQHF. For the CDR3, the DNA is TGTGCCAGCAGCGGGCCCGGGACAGGGAGCAATCAGCCCCAGCATTTT.

This sequence joins TRBV7-3 and TRBJ2-3; 11 nucleotides agree with TRBD1. Germline-derived CDR1 and CDR2 are SGHTA and FQGTGA. CDR3 size: 16 residues. The ends lost 5 bases at V and 4 bases at J; junction bases unmatched: 8. The CDR3, as DNA: TGTGCCAGCAGCCAAGGGAGGACAGGGGGCCCAGATACGCAGTATTTT. This gives the protein CASSQGRTGGPDTQYF.

This clone appeared once. The genes are TRBV20-1 and TRBJ2-3; D might be TRBD2 (6 bases). This CDR3 region has 11 residues. V was clipped by 3 bases and J by 9 bases, with 10 bases between them. The germline V gene encodes CDR1 DFQATT and CDR2 SNEGSKA (reference sequence). CDR3 amino acids: CSASTAGTQYF. CDR3 in DNA: TGCAGTGCTAGTACAGCGGGCACGCAGTATTTT.

This rearrangement joins TRBV5-6 to TRBJ2-7; D is unresolved. The V gene lost 1 base and the J gene lost 6 bases, with 5 bases spanning the gap. Germline CDR1 SGHDT, CDR2 YYEEEE. This CDR3 has 11 amino acids. CDR3 nucleotides: TGTGCCAGCAGCTTGCTCCTCGAGCAGTACTTC. Protein product: CASSLLLEQYF.

The chain uses TRBV2 and TRBJ1-1, with D tentatively TRBD1 (5 bases). The V end was cut by 0 bases, the J end by 10 bases, with 18 bases between. CDR1 is SNHLY, CDR2 FYNNEI, per germline. This CDR3 region has 15 residues. CDR3 DNA sequence: TGTGCCAGCAGTGAAGCGCAGGGATTACGTTCGCGAGCTTTCTTT. Translated, it gives CASSEAQGLRSRAFF. Filled out from reference TRBV2 and TRBJ1-1, the complete variable domain reads EPEVTQTPSHQVTQMGQEVILRCVPISNHLYFYWYRQILGQKVEFLVSFYNNEISEKSEIFDDQFSVERPDGSNFTLKIRSTKLEDSAMYFCASSEAQGLRSRAFFGQGTRLTVV.

With regard to this clone: The junction differs from germline at one of its ends, possibly a read error. The same CDR3 is also encoded by other DNA sequences in this sample. The chain recombines TRBV11-2 with TRBJ2-2, with D maybe TRBD1 (7 bases). CDR3 length: 19 residues. Germline CDR1 reads SGHAT; CDR2 reads FQNNGV. The CDR3 sequence: CASSPLRRGRKGEPGELFF. The CDR3 coding sequence is TGTGCCAGCAGCCCACTTAGGAGGGGGCGCAAGGGAGAGCCCGGAGAGCTGTTTTTT.

This clone was picked up one time. V gene TRBV11-1 combines with J gene TRBJ2-5; possibly TRBD1 for D (6 bases). The V gene lost 5 bases and the J gene lost 3 bases, with 10 bases spanning the gap. Per the germline V gene, CDR1 is SGHAT and CDR2 is FQDESV (reference sequence). CDR3 size: 13 residues. CDR3 bases: TGTGCCAGCAGCAGCAGGACAGAAGAGACCCAGTACTTC. This translates into CASSSRTEETQYF.

The chain uses TRBV5-1 and TRBJ1-2; 7 bases line up with TRBD1. V lost 4 bases and J lost 6; bases outside the gene matches: 9. Germline CDR1 reads SGHRS; CDR2 reads YFSETQ. The length of the CDR3 is 14 residues. The chain's CDR3 is CASSLGQGEDGYTF. In DNA, the CDR3 is TGCGCCAGCAGCCTGGGGCAGGGGGAGGATGGCTACACCTTC.